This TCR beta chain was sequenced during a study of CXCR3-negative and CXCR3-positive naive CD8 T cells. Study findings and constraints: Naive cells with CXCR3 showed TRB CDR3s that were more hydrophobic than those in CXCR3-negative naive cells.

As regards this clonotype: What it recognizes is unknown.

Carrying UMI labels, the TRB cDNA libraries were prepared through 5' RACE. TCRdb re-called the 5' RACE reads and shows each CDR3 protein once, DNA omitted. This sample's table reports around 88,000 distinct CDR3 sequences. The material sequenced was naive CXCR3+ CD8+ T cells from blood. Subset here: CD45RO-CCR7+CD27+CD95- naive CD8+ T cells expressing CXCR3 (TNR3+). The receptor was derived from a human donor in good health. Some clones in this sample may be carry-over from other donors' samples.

The CDR3 here is CASDSIGVAGGEQYF. The J gene is TRBJ2-7, the V gene TRBV27; TCRdb names TRBD1, which stays unverified in the absence of DNA. Per the germline V gene, CDR1 is MNHEY and CDR2 is SMNVEV (reference sequence). The CDR3 covers 15 residues.